This passage covers 29 T cell receptor beta chains from one sample sequenced in a study of cytotoxic CD8 clonotypes in ibrutinib-treated CLL. Repertoires were generated with immunoSEQ multiplex PCR, while TCRdb's copy carries only in-frame clones and drops some. The sample has more than 60,000 clones, roughly 85% seen once. The sequences come from PBMCs, collected after 24 months of ibrutinib treatment. The receptor source for this set is a human donor with chronic lymphocytic leukemia.

The CDR3 region has the DNA TGTGCCAGCAGCGTCGACCCATACGGCTACACCTTC. Translation: CASSVDPYGYTF. J is TRBJ1-2 and V is TRBV7-9; no clear D gene. V was shortened by 5 bases and J by 8 bases, with 12 bases between the two germline ends. Germline CDR1 SEHNR, CDR2 FQNEAQ (reference sequence). The CDR3 runs 12 residues.

J is TRBJ2-7 and V is TRBV6-5; unclear D gene. Trimming took 2 bases from V and 0 from J, leaving 11 bases between them. This CDR3 is built from 15 residues. Germline CDR1 is MNHEY and CDR2 is SVGAGI. As DNA, the CDR3 is TGTGCCAGCAGTTACAGCGCTTTAAGCTCCTACGAGCAGTACTTC. It yields the protein CASSYSALSSYEQYF.

This clone was counted between two and nine times. The sample carries other DNA sequences with the same CDR3. This chain uses TRBV5-1 with TRBJ1-2; 10 bases align to TRBD1. V lost 4 bases to trimming and J lost 6 bases; unmatched junction nucleotides: 3. The CDR3 has 13 residues. Germline V gene data show CDR1 as SGHRS and CDR2 as YFSETQ. The CDR3 region is CASSPGQGDGYTF. The CDR3 DNA sequence: TGCGCCAGCAGCCCCGGACAGGGGGATGGCTACACCTTC.

The chain links TRBV19 to TRBJ2-1; D unclear. Germline values: CDR1 LNHDA, CDR2 SQIVND (reference sequence). V shed 0 bases and J shed 10 bases, with 7 bases lying between them. The CDR3 contains 12 residues. In DNA, the CDR3 is TGTGCCAGTAGTATAGATCGAATAGAGCAGTTCTTC. Translated, it gives CASSIDRIEQFF.

The gene calls are TRBV14 and TRBJ2-1; D might be TRBD2 (5 bases). The V gene lost 3 bases and the J gene lost 6 bases, with 9 bases spanning the gap. The CDR3 has 13 amino acids. Germline V gives CDR1 SGHDN, CDR2 FVKESK. As DNA, the CDR3 is TGTGCCAGCAGCCATTACGAGGGCAATGAGCAGTTCTTC. This sequence encodes CASSHYEGNEQFF.

This chain uses TRBV27 with TRBJ2-7, with D perhaps assigned TRBD1 or TRBD2 (5 bases each). Trimming removed 6 bases at V and 1 base at J, with 10 bases between. The germline CDR1 and CDR2 sequences are MNHEY and SMNVEV (reference sequence). The CDR3 sequence is 13 residues long. Here the CDR3 DNA reads TGTGCCAGCAGCCCCGGGGCATCCTACGAGCAGTACTTC. Its protein is CASSPGASYEQYF.

V usage is TRBV6-6 and J usage is TRBJ2-1, with TRBD2 as a possible D gene (5 bases). Trimming stripped 6 bases from V and 4 bases from J, with 13 bases between. The CDR3 has 14 amino acids. Germline lookup yields CDR1 MNHNY and CDR2 SVGAGI (reference sequence). CDR3: CASRGGQTYNEQFF. As DNA, the CDR3 is TGTGCCAGCAGAGGAGGCCAGACTTACAATGAGCAGTTCTTC.

The chain carries TRBV21-1 and TRBJ1-2; the table's D call, TRBD1, has no DNA check behind it. TRBV21-1 is designated a pseudogene. The CDR3 is 17 amino acids. CDR3 sequence reads: CASSNELQGAVDYGYTF. The CDR3 bases are TGTGCCAGCAGCAATGAACTACAGGGGGCTGTTGACTATGGCTACACCTTC.

This clone was found once. The chain employs TRBV5-4 and TRBJ2-2; D call uncertain. Trimming took off 2 bases at V and 1 base at J, with 15 bases between the two ends. There are 17 residues in the CDR3. CDR1 and CDR2 (germline): SGHNT, YYREEE (reference sequence). The CDR3 bases are TGTGCCAGCAGCTTAGGTTTGCCTAGTAGGAACACCGGGGAGCTGTTTTTT. Protein sequence: CASSLGLPSRNTGELFF.

This chain links TRBV7-9 with TRBJ1-1, with 7 bases lining up with TRBD1. The length of the CDR3 is 14 residues. Germline V gene data show CDR1 as SEHNR and CDR2 as FQNEAQ (reference sequence). Trimming at V came to 4 bases and at J to 5 bases, leaving 7 bases not matched to a gene. The CDR3 loop reads CASSSGGTGTEAFF. The DNA of the CDR3 is TGTGCCAGCAGCTCAGGGGGAACGGGTACTGAAGCTTTCTTT.

The V call is TRBV5-5, the J call TRBJ2-2, with D perhaps matching TRBD1 (6 bases). Germline assignment: CDR1 SGHKS and CDR2 YYEKEE (reference sequence). V was trimmed by 3 bases and J by 3 bases, leaving 15 bases between them. CDR3 length equals 16 residues. CDR3 sequence (DNA): TGTGCCAGCAGCTCCGACGCCGGACAGTACACCGGGGAGCTGTTTTTT. This gives the protein CASSSDAGQYTGELFF.

The genes are TRBV15 and TRBJ2-7; D unresolved. V was pared by 0 bases and J by 3 bases, with 9 bases between. The CDR3 is made up of 14 amino acids. Germline lookup yields CDR1 LNHNV and CDR2 YYDKDF (reference sequence). The CDR3 spells CATSRDPIGYEQYF. The DNA of the CDR3 is TGTGCCACCAGCAGAGACCCTATTGGCTACGAGCAGTACTTC.

The chain has TRBV28 and TRBJ2-7, with D perhaps TRBD1 or TRBD2 (6 bases each). The CDR3 totals 15 residues. Trimming shortened V by 6 bases and J by 6 bases, and 21 bases separated the two germline ends. From germline, CDR1 is MDHEN and CDR2 SYDVKM. CDR3 in amino acids: CASRPLGQGTGEQYF. The CDR3 DNA follows: TGTGCCAGCAGGCCCCTTGGGCAGGGGACTGGCGAGCAGTACTTC. Full variable domain (outside the CDR3, taken from reference TRBV28 and TRBJ2-7): DVKVTQSSRYLVKRTGEKVFLECVQDMDHENMFWYRQDPGLGLRLIYFSYDVKMKEKGDIPEGYSVSREKKERFSLILESASTNQTSMYLCASRPLGQGTGEQYFGPGTRLTVT.

The J gene is TRBJ2-7, the V gene TRBV6-5; 10 nucleotides agree with TRBD1. CDR3 length: 13 amino acids. CDR1 is MNHEY, CDR2 SVGAGI, per germline. The trim removed 6 bases at V and 3 bases at J, leaving 2 bases unmatched. CDR3 sequence: CASRRDRGYEQYF. CDR3 DNA: TGTGCCAGCAGGCGGGACAGGGGCTACGAGCAGTACTTC.

The chain carries TRBV10-1 and TRBJ2-1, with 9 bases fitting TRBD2. The germline V gene has CDR1 WNHNN and CDR2 SYGVQD (reference sequence). The CDR3 covers 16 residues. The J segment lost 1 base and the V segment lost 4 bases, leaving 5 bases of the junction unmatched. The CDR3, as DNA: TGCGCCAGCAGTGGGGCTAGCGGGATATCCTACAATGAGCAGTTCTTC. Protein: CASSGASGISYNEQFF.

The CDR3 spells CASSTAGTVNTEAFF. In DNA, the CDR3 is TGTGCCAGCAGTACTGCCGGGACCGTGAACACTGAAGCTTTCTTT. The chain employs TRBV28 and TRBJ1-1; D is perhaps TRBD1 (5 bases). V gave up 5 bases and J gave up 0 bases, with 13 bases separating them. This CDR3 has 15 residues. Looked up from germline, CDR1 is MDHEN and CDR2 is SYDVKM.

The chain is built from TRBV10-2 and TRBJ2-3; 11 bases fit TRBD2. The V gene's germline CDR1 is WSHSY and CDR2 SAAADI. The CDR3 covers 13 residues. V lost 7 bases and J lost 5; bases outside the gene matches: 2. CDR3 in DNA: TGCGCCAGCATAGCGGGAGGGGGAGATACGCAGTATTTT. It encodes CASIAGGGDTQYF.

The chain couples TRBV29-1 to TRBJ1-1; a possible D gene is TRBD1 (5 bases). Per germline, CDR1 SQVTM and CDR2 ANQGSEA. The ends were cut back, 5 bases at V and 5 bases at J, with 15 bases in the middle. This CDR3 region has 13 residues. The CDR3 sequence: CSVSGATRTEAFF. In nucleotides, the CDR3 is TGCAGCGTTTCCGGGGCTACGCGGACTGAAGCTTTCTTT. Filled out from reference TRBV29-1 and TRBJ1-1, the complete variable domain reads SAVISQKPSRDICQRGTSLTIQCQVDSQVTMMFWYRQQPGQSLTLIATANQGSEATYESGFVIDKFPISRPNLTFSTLTVSNMSPEDSSIYLCSVSGATRTEAFFGQGTRLTVV.

The table lists this clone with a count of one. The rearrangement links TRBV6-1 to TRBJ2-5; the D is unclear. The germline V gene encodes CDR1 MNHNS and CDR2 SASEGT. Trimming removed 3 bases at V and 7 bases at J, with 18 bases between. The CDR3 extends over 15 amino acids. The CDR3 is CASSDGRVHPGTQYF. The CDR3, as DNA: TGTGCCAGCAGTGATGGACGGGTCCACCCAGGGACCCAGTACTTC.

The chain links TRBV11-2 to TRBJ1-2, with 7 bases aligning to TRBD1. The CDR3 extends over 13 amino acids. Germline V gives CDR1 SGHAT, CDR2 FQNNGV. Trimming at V came to 5 bases and at J to 4 bases, leaving 4 bases not matched to a gene. CDR3 loop: CASSMTGSYGYTF. The CDR3 region has the DNA TGTGCCAGCAGCATGACAGGGAGCTATGGCTACACCTTC.

The chain employs TRBV27 and TRBJ2-1, with 7 bases fitting TRBD1. CDR1 is MNHEY, CDR2 SMNVEV, per germline (reference sequence). V lost 3 bases to trimming and J lost 8 bases; unmatched junction nucleotides: 7. The CDR3 loop spans 14 amino acids. The CDR3 DNA follows: TGTGCCAGCAGTTTCCAGAACAGGGGCCATGAGCAGTTCTTC. Its protein is CASSFQNRGHEQFF.

This chain uses TRBV7-8 with TRBJ1-1, with D unclear. CDR1 and CDR2 from the germline V gene are SGHVS and FQNEAQ. V lost 4 bases and J lost 1, with 13 bases in between. The CDR3 loop spans 15 amino acids. The CDR3 protein is CASSSRRGWNTEAFF. In nucleotides, the CDR3 is TGTGCCAGCAGCTCCCGACGAGGGTGGAACACTGAAGCTTTCTTT.

This clone was seen a single time. The CDR3 sequence: CASSLTGSGYEQYF. CDR3 DNA sequence: TGTGCCAGTAGTTTGACCGGGAGCGGATACGAGCAGTACTTC. The chain joins TRBV19 to TRBJ2-7; possibly TRBD2 for D (6 bases). Germline values: CDR1 LNHDA, CDR2 SQIVND (reference sequence). Trimming stripped 5 bases from V and 4 bases from J, with 15 bases between. The CDR3 totals 14 residues.

The chain is built from TRBV29-1 and TRBJ2-1; 8 nucleotides line up with TRBD1. V lost 3 bases, J lost 7 bases, and 8 bases stayed unmatched. Germline values: CDR1 SQVTM, CDR2 ANQGSEA. The CDR3 has 14 residues. CDR3 sequence (DNA): TGCAGCGTTGACAGGGGGCGCCTAAAAAATGAGCAGTTCTTC. Its translation: CSVDRGRLKNEQFF.

Of note for this clone: Within the sample, other DNA sequences also encode this same CDR3. V gene TRBV11-2 combines with J gene TRBJ2-7; D unclear. Germline loops: CDR1 SGHAT, CDR2 FQNNGV. The CDR3 extends over 12 amino acids. V lost 1 base and J 6 bases, leaving 7 bases between the germline ends. Here the CDR3 DNA reads TGTGCCAGCAGCTTAGGTCGGGTCGAGCAGTACTTC. Its protein is CASSLGRVEQYF.

CDR3: CASSIAPRLAGVPYEQYF. Written as DNA, the CDR3 is TGTGCCAGCAGCATTGCACCACGACTAGCGGGAGTACCCTACGAGCAGTACTTC. The chain combines TRBV7-6 with TRBJ2-7, with 12 bases fitting TRBD2. CDR1 and CDR2 (germline): SGHVS, FNYEAQ. The trim removed 5 bases at V and 2 bases at J, leaving 13 bases unmatched. This CDR3 comprises 18 residues. The whole variable domain, filled in from reference TRBV7-6 and TRBJ2-7, reads GAGVSQSPRYKVTKRGQDVALRCDPISGHVSLYWYRQALGQGPEFLTYFNYEAQQDKSGLPNDRFSAERPEGSISTLTIQRTEQRDSAMYRCASSIAPRLAGVPYEQYFGPGTRLTVT.

The genes are TRBV6-5 and TRBJ1-5; D remains ambiguous. Germline V CDR1 and CDR2: MNHEY, SVGAGI. With 3 bases removed from V and 3 bases from J, the gap between germline ends came to 9 bases. This CDR3 is 14 amino acids long. CDR3 loop: CASSYRRNNQPQHF. The CDR3, as DNA: TGTGCCAGCAGTTATCGGCGGAACAATCAGCCCCAGCATTTT.

A remark on this clone: Other DNA variants within this sample encode the same CDR3. The V call is TRBV18, the J call TRBJ2-3, with D unclear. V dropped 3 bases and J dropped 0 bases, with 4 bases sitting between them. The germline CDR1 and CDR2 sequences are KGHSH and LQKENI. There are 13 residues in the CDR3. The CDR3 DNA reads TGTGCCAGCTCACCTCCTAGCACAGATACGCAGTATTTT. The encoded protein is CASSPPSTDTQYF. The entire variable domain, with the rest obtained from reference TRBV18 and TRBJ2-3, is as follows: NAGVMQNPRHLVRRRGQEARLRCSPMKGHSHVYWYRQLPEEGLKFMVYLQKENIIDESGMPKERFSAEFPKEGPSILRIQQVVRGDSAAYFCASSPPSTDTQYFGPGTRLTVL.

V usage is TRBV28 and J usage is TRBJ2-3; 10 bases agree with TRBD2. V shed 5 bases, J shed 4 bases, and the junction held 18 bases outside the gene matches. Germline lookup yields CDR1 MDHEN and CDR2 SYDVKM. This CDR3 region has 19 residues. CDR3 sequence reads: CASSPLPALGLATPDTQYF. CDR3 DNA sequence: TGTGCCAGCAGTCCTCTGCCCGCGCTGGGACTAGCGACCCCAGATACGCAGTATTTT. Complete variable domain (other parts from reference TRBV28 and TRBJ2-3): DVKVTQSSRYLVKRTGEKVFLECVQDMDHENMFWYRQDPGLGLRLIYFSYDVKMKEKGDIPEGYSVSREKKERFSLILESASTNQTSMYLCASSPLPALGLATPDTQYFGPGTRLTVL.